The rows below give T cell receptor beta chains drawn from one sample of a study of blood T cell repertoires in COVID-19. The data were produced by immunoSEQ multiplex PCR, yet TCRdb's version contains in-frame clones alone and is incomplete. The table includes a few hundred thousand clones, 88% detected once. The sample comprised PBMCs or T cells enriched from blood (not recorded which). The receptors stem from a woman between 40 and 55 years old with acute COVID-19. Both conserved end residues are part of each CDR3. Each record gives: D gene, clone size, CDR3 length, V gene, J gene, CDR3 protein, CDR3 DNA. A D gene is named only where the DNA matches it firmly. Expanded clones are given a class, and other clones once, few, many or no size at all.

d_call: TRBD1; clone_size: NA; cdr3_length: 13; v_call: TRBV5-4; j_call: TRBJ1-1; cdr3_aa: CASSGQGAAEAFF; cdr3_nt: TGTGCCAGCAGCGGACAGGGGGCGGCTGAAGCTTTCTTT
d_call: NA; clone_size: NA; cdr3_length: 13; v_call: TRBV30; j_call: TRBJ1-3; cdr3_aa: CASSGDSGNTIYF; cdr3_nt: TGTGCCTCTTCTGGAGACTCTGGAAACACCATATATTTT
d_call: TRBD1; clone_size: NA; cdr3_length: 18; v_call: TRBV3-1/TRBV3-2; j_call: TRBJ2-1; cdr3_aa: CASSQDFRDRVSYNEQFF; cdr3_nt: TGTGCCAGCAGCCAAGACTTCCGGGACAGAGTCTCCTACAATGAGCAGTTCTTC
d_call: NA; clone_size: NA; cdr3_length: 15; v_call: TRBV15; j_call: TRBJ1-5; cdr3_aa: CATSRAKGGDQPQHF; cdr3_nt: TGTGCCACCAGCAGAGCCAAAGGGGGTGATCAGCCCCAGCATTTT
d_call: TRBD1; clone_size: NA; cdr3_length: 15; v_call: TRBV14; j_call: TRBJ1-2; cdr3_aa: CASSQRTGLTYGYTF; cdr3_nt: TGTGCCAGCAGCCAGAGGACAGGGTTAACCTATGGCTACACCTTC
d_call: NA; clone_size: NA; cdr3_length: 14; v_call: TRBV2; j_call: TRBJ1-4; cdr3_aa: CASRTVSTNEKLFF; cdr3_nt: TGTGCCAGCAGAACAGTTTCAACTAATGAAAAACTGTTTTTT
d_call: TRBD1; clone_size: NA; cdr3_length: 17; v_call: TRBV19; j_call: TRBJ2-1; cdr3_aa: CASSPGQGFGILDEQFF; cdr3_nt: TGTGCCAGTAGTCCCGGACAGGGTTTTGGTATTCTAGATGAGCAGTTCTTC
d_call: TRBD1; clone_size: NA; cdr3_length: 20; v_call: TRBV28; j_call: TRBJ1-1; cdr3_aa: CASSNKSGTGGSGLATEAFF; cdr3_nt: TGTGCCAGCAGCAATAAATCCGGGACAGGGGGCAGTGGGCTCGCAACTGAAGCTTTCTTT
d_call: TRBD1; clone_size: NA; cdr3_length: 14; v_call: TRBV10-3; j_call: TRBJ2-1; cdr3_aa: CAISESPDRGEQFF; cdr3_nt: TGTGCCATCAGTGAGTCCCCAGACAGGGGTGAGCAGTTCTTC
d_call: TRBD1; clone_size: many; cdr3_length: 19; v_call: TRBV19; j_call: TRBJ1-5; cdr3_aa: CASSIRTGGSLYSNQPQHF; cdr3_nt: TGTGCCAGTAGTATCAGGACAGGGGGCAGCCTTTATAGCAATCAGCCCCAGCATTTT
d_call: TRBD1; clone_size: NA; cdr3_length: 14; v_call: TRBV2; j_call: TRBJ1-5; cdr3_aa: CASGIEDRHQPQHF; cdr3_nt: TGTGCCAGCGGTATAGAGGACAGGCATCAGCCCCAGCATTTT
d_call: TRBD2; clone_size: NA; cdr3_length: 16; v_call: TRBV24-1; j_call: TRBJ2-1; cdr3_aa: CATSDSGTSAFNEQFF; cdr3_nt: TGTGCCACCAGTGATTCCGGGACTAGCGCGTTCAATGAGCAGTTCTTC
d_call: NA; clone_size: NA; cdr3_length: 13; v_call: TRBV30; j_call: TRBJ1-2; cdr3_aa: CACRQVVEDGYTF; cdr3_nt: TGTGCCTGCCGCCAGGTTGTGGAGGATGGCTACACCTTC
d_call: TRBD2; clone_size: NA; cdr3_length: 17; v_call: TRBV19; j_call: TRBJ2-1; cdr3_aa: CASSIDGSGRQYGEQFF; cdr3_nt: TGTGCCAGTAGTATAGACGGTAGCGGGAGACAATACGGTGAGCAGTTCTTC
d_call: NA; clone_size: NA; cdr3_length: 17; v_call: TRBV7-8; j_call: TRBJ2-3; cdr3_aa: CASSQIQTGTSTDTQYF; cdr3_nt: TGTGCCAGCAGCCAGATACAAACAGGGACCAGCACAGATACGCAGTATTTT
d_call: NA; clone_size: NA; cdr3_length: 13; v_call: TRBV7-2; j_call: TRBJ2-5; cdr3_aa: CASSLRGGETQYF; cdr3_nt: TGTGCCAGCAGCTTGAGGGGGGGAGAGACCCAGTACTTC
d_call: NA; clone_size: once; cdr3_length: 13; v_call: TRBV27; j_call: TRBJ2-6; cdr3_aa: CASSLSGANVLTF; cdr3_nt: TGTGCCAGCAGTCTTTCTGGGGCCAACGTCCTGACTTTC
d_call: NA; clone_size: NA; cdr3_length: 12; v_call: TRBV12-3/TRBV12-4; j_call: TRBJ1-4; cdr3_aa: CASSPGLEKLFF; cdr3_nt: TGTGCCAGCAGTCCAGGGTTGGAAAAACTGTTTTTT
d_call: TRBD1; clone_size: NA; cdr3_length: 14; v_call: TRBV10-1; j_call: TRBJ1-1; cdr3_aa: CASSARQGGTEAFF; cdr3_nt: TGCGCCAGCAGTGCCAGACAGGGGGGGACTGAAGCTTTCTTT
d_call: NA; clone_size: NA; cdr3_length: 18; v_call: TRBV15; j_call: TRBJ1-2; cdr3_aa: CATSRDRGGGFANYGYTF; cdr3_nt: TGTGCCACCAGCAGAGATCGCGGGGGCGGATTTGCTAACTATGGCTACACCTTC
d_call: TRBD2; clone_size: NA; cdr3_length: 16; v_call: TRBV5-8; j_call: TRBJ2-1; cdr3_aa: CASSFPGLAGFDEQFF; cdr3_nt: TGTGCCAGCAGCTTTCCGGGACTAGCGGGATTCGATGAGCAGTTCTTC
d_call: TRBD2; clone_size: NA; cdr3_length: 16; v_call: TRBV27; j_call: TRBJ2-2; cdr3_aa: CASSLWTSGNGGELFF; cdr3_nt: TGTGCCAGCAGTTTATGGACTAGCGGGAATGGGGGGGAGCTGTTTTTT
d_call: TRBD1; clone_size: NA; cdr3_length: 13; v_call: TRBV27; j_call: TRBJ2-5; cdr3_aa: CASSPGGVSTQYF; cdr3_nt: TGTGCCAGCAGTCCAGGGGGCGTCTCGACCCAGTACTTC
d_call: TRBD1; clone_size: NA; cdr3_length: 15; v_call: TRBV19; j_call: TRBJ1-5; cdr3_aa: CASSRTGRAPQPQHF; cdr3_nt: TGTGCCAGTAGTCGGACAGGGAGGGCGCCTCAGCCCCAGCATTTT
d_call: NA; clone_size: NA; cdr3_length: 17; v_call: TRBV27; j_call: TRBJ2-5; cdr3_aa: CASRISGATTRPETQYF; cdr3_nt: TGTGCCAGCAGGATTTCGGGAGCTACCACAAGGCCAGAGACCCAGTACTTC
d_call: NA; clone_size: few; cdr3_length: 14; v_call: TRBV5-6; j_call: TRBJ1-2; cdr3_aa: CASSLEAGRYGYTF; cdr3_nt: TGTGCCAGCAGCTTGGAAGCAGGCCGCTATGGCTACACCTTC
d_call: TRBD1; clone_size: NA; cdr3_length: 15; v_call: TRBV19; j_call: TRBJ2-7; cdr3_aa: CASSIRLQGSYEQYF; cdr3_nt: TGTGCCAGTAGTATACGCTTACAGGGGAGCTACGAGCAGTACTTC
d_call: TRBD2; clone_size: NA; cdr3_length: 15; v_call: TRBV5-4; j_call: TRBJ2-3; cdr3_aa: CASSYRSGDTDTQYF; cdr3_nt: TGTGCCAGCAGCTACCGCAGCGGGGACACAGATACGCAGTATTTT
d_call: TRBD2; clone_size: NA; cdr3_length: 16; v_call: TRBV7-8; j_call: TRBJ2-1; cdr3_aa: CASSLAVGGSGNEQFF; cdr3_nt: TGTGCCAGCAGCTTAGCGGTCGGCGGGAGTGGGAATGAGCAGTTCTTC
d_call: TRBD2; clone_size: NA; cdr3_length: 13; v_call: TRBV7-2; j_call: TRBJ2-5; cdr3_aa: CASLNSGVRTQYF; cdr3_nt: TGTGCCAGCCTTAATAGCGGGGTGAGGACCCAGTACTTC
d_call: NA; clone_size: NA; cdr3_length: 13; v_call: TRBV7-8; j_call: TRBJ2-7; cdr3_aa: CASSYRGAYEQYF; cdr3_nt: TGTGCCAGCAGCTACCGAGGAGCCTACGAGCAGTACTTC
d_call: TRBD1; clone_size: NA; cdr3_length: 15; v_call: TRBV4-1; j_call: TRBJ1-2; cdr3_aa: CASSQDWTGNYGYTF; cdr3_nt: TGCGCCAGCAGCCAAGATTGGACAGGGAACTATGGCTACACCTTC